This passage covers 16 T cell receptor beta chains from one sample sequenced in a study of blood T cell repertoires in COVID-19. Sequencing was performed with immunoSEQ multiplex PCR; in TCRdb, only in-frame clones are kept and a portion is missing. The sample consists of fewer than 200,000 clones, roughly 93% of them appearing once. Sequencing was performed on peripheral blood. The receptors shown here come from a woman in her forties or fifties with acute or convalescent COVID-19.

This clone was seen a handful of times. The chain carries TRBV6-5 and TRBJ2-1, with 7 bases matching TRBD1. The germline CDR1 and CDR2 sequences are MNHEY and SVGAGI. V shed 7 bases, J shed 6 bases, and the junction held 6 bases outside the gene matches. This CDR3 region has 13 residues. The CDR3 spells CASTKTGSNEQFF. The CDR3 nucleotides are TGTGCCAGCACCAAGACAGGGTCCAATGAGCAGTTCTTC.

The gene calls are TRBV11-2 and TRBJ2-1; the D gene is possibly TRBD2 (5 bases). CDR3 size: 15 residues. Between the trimmed V and J ends, which lost 0 bases and 4 bases, there was a span of 10 bases. Germline CDR1 reads SGHAT; CDR2 reads FQNNGV. The CDR3 region has the DNA TGTGCCAGCAGCTTAGATTGGCTAGCTTACAATGAGCAGTTCTTC. This sequence encodes CASSLDWLAYNEQFF.

This clone was recorded only once. The genes are TRBV7-2 and TRBJ2-6; D unresolved. CDR1 SGHTA and CDR2 FQGNSA come from the germline V gene. There are 17 residues in the CDR3. V lost 1 base, J lost 4 bases, and 14 bases lay in between. The CDR3 protein is CASSLGFAVTGANVLTF. In nucleotides, the CDR3 is TGTGCCAGCAGCTTAGGCTTCGCGGTAACGGGGGCCAACGTCCTGACTTTC.

V and J are TRBV7-8 and TRBJ2-1; 10 bases line up with TRBD2. The CDR3 has 18 amino acids. J gave up 9 bases and V 1 base, and 15 bases lay outside the gene matches. Per the germline V gene, CDR1 is SGHVS and CDR2 is FQNEAQ. The CDR3 reads CASSLGLAGAIAMGEQFF. In DNA, the CDR3 is TGTGCCAGCAGCTTAGGGCTAGCGGGAGCTATAGCAATGGGTGAGCAGTTCTTC.

This CDR3 is CASSFVYGSDTQYF. CDR3 nucleotides: TGTGCCAGCAGCTTCGTGTACGGGTCAGATACGCAGTATTTT. The V gene is TRBV5-4, the J gene TRBJ2-3; no clear D. CDR1 and CDR2 (germline): SGHNT, YYREEE (reference sequence). The CDR3 spans 14 residues. The V gene lost 2 bases and the J gene lost 4 bases, with 11 bases spanning the gap.

This sequence joins TRBV3-1 (or the pseudogene TRBV3-2) and TRBJ2-7; D gene uncertain. Germline-derived CDR1 and CDR2 are LGHDT and YNNKEL (reference sequence). The CDR3 runs 13 residues. Trimming removed 1 base at V and 3 bases at J, with 7 bases between. The CDR3 protein is CASSQASNYEQYF. The CDR3 nucleotides read TGTGCCAGCAGCCAAGCATCCAACTACGAGCAGTACTTC.

The CDR3 nucleotides are TGTGCCAGCAGTCCGGACAGGGGAGATCAGCCCCAGCATTTT. Its protein is CASSPDRGDQPQHF. V usage is TRBV28 and J usage is TRBJ1-5; TRBD1 aligns across 9 bases. Germline V gives CDR1 MDHEN, CDR2 SYDVKM. V shed 5 bases, J shed 5 bases, and the junction held 4 bases outside the gene matches. The CDR3 contains 14 residues. The full variable domain, completed using reference TRBV28 and TRBJ1-5, is DVKVTQSSRYLVKRTGEKVFLECVQDMDHENMFWYRQDPGLGLRLIYFSYDVKMKEKGDIPEGYSVSREKKERFSLILESASTNQTSMYLCASSPDRGDQPQHFGDGTRLSIL.

This clone has only one observation. This chain connects TRBV5-6 to TRBJ2-7, with a tentative D call TRBD1 (6 bases). V shed 0 bases and J shed 0 bases, with 13 bases lying between them. Germline-derived CDR1 and CDR2 are SGHDT and YYEEEE. The CDR3 has 16 residues. The CDR3 reads CASSLVRRGSSYEQYF. CDR3 coding DNA: TGTGCCAGCAGCTTGGTTCGCAGGGGTTCCTCCTACGAGCAGTACTTC.

CDR3 loop: CASSLRGTGQPQHF. DNA for the CDR3: TGTGCCAGCAGCTTACGGGGAACGGGGCAGCCCCAGCATTTT. V is TRBV7-2 and J is TRBJ1-5; D is undetermined. Germline CDR1 reads SGHTA; CDR2 reads FQGNSA. The CDR3 is 14 amino acids. V lost 2 bases, J lost 7 bases, and 12 bases lay in between.

The chain uses TRBV9 and TRBJ1-3; D is unresolved. Germline V lookup: CDR1 SGDLS, CDR2 YYNGEE. Trimming stripped 0 bases from V and 1 base from J, with 8 bases between. The CDR3 loop spans 15 amino acids. The CDR3 nucleotides read TGTGCCAGCAGCGTAGTAGGAGGTTCTGGAAACACCATATATTTT. Amino acid sequence: CASSVVGGSGNTIYF.

The chain is built from TRBV9 and TRBJ1-2; 8 bases line up with TRBD1. CDR3 length equals 13 residues. V lost 3 bases to trimming and J lost 8 bases; unmatched junction nucleotides: 6. Germline CDR1 and CDR2: SGDLS and YYNGEE. CDR3 sequence reads: CASSGQGAGGYTF. The CDR3 DNA is TGTGCCAGCAGCGGGCAGGGGGCGGGCGGCTACACCTTC.

The rearrangement links TRBV19 to TRBJ1-2; TRBD1 is a possible D gene (6 bases). The CDR3 loop spans 13 amino acids. The V end lost 2 bases, the J end lost 3 bases, and 7 bases lay between the germline ends. Germline CDR1 reads LNHDA; CDR2 reads SQIVND (reference sequence). CDR3 nucleotide sequence: TGTGCCAGTAGTATAAAGGGGGACTATGGCTACACCTTC. It is translated as CASSIKGDYGYTF.

This clone has a single count. The V and J genes are TRBV9 and TRBJ1-6; perhaps TRBD1 as D (5 bases). The CDR3 has 17 amino acids. V was trimmed by 2 bases and J by 8 bases, leaving 20 bases between them. CDR1 is SGDLS and CDR2 is YYNGEE in the germline V gene. DNA for the CDR3: TGTGCCAGCAGCGTGGGACCCGAGCGGGACCGATATTCACCCCTCCACTTT. It translates to CASSVGPERDRYSPLHF.

This clone was counted a single time. This chain links TRBV11-3 with TRBJ2-1; unclear D gene. The V and J ends lost 0 bases and 10 bases respectively, with 10 bases between them. This CDR3 contains 13 residues. Germline-derived CDR1 and CDR2 are SGHNT and YENEEA. The CDR3 is CASSLDRHLEQFF. In DNA, the CDR3 is TGTGCCAGCAGCTTAGATCGACATCTCGAGCAGTTCTTC.

The rearrangement uses TRBV7-9 and TRBJ1-1; D is uncertain. V was shortened by 4 bases and J by 3 bases, with 6 bases between the two germline ends. The V gene's germline CDR1 is SEHNR and CDR2 FQNEAQ (reference sequence). The CDR3 totals 12 residues. The CDR3 loop is CASSSRDTEAFF. CDR3 bases: TGTGCCAGCAGCTCCCGGGACACTGAAGCTTTCTTT.

This chain links TRBV19 with TRBJ2-1; D possibly corresponds to TRBD2 (6 bases). Germline V CDR1 and CDR2: LNHDA, SQIVND (reference sequence). Trimming removed 7 bases from V and 4 bases from J, with 11 bases in between. CDR3 length: 13 residues. Written as DNA, the CDR3 is TGTGCCAGTATGCGACGGGGGTACAATGAGCAGTTCTTC. Translated: CASMRRGYNEQFF.